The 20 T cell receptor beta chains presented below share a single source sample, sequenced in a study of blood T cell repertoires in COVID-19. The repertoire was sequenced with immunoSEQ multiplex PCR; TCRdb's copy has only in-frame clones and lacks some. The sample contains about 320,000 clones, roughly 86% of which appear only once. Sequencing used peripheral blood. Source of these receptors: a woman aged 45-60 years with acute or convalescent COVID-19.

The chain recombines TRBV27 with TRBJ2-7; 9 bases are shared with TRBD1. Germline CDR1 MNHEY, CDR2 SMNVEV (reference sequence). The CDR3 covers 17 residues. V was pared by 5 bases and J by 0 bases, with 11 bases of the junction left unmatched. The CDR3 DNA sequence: TGTGCCAGCAGTGCGGAAGGGACAGGGCTTAGCTCCTACGAGCAGTACTTC. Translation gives CASSAEGTGLSSYEQYF.

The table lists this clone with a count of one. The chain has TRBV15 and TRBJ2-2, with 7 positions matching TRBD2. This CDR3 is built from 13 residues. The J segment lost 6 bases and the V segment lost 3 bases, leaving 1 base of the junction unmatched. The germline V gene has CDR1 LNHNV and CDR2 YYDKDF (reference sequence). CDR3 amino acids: CATSSLAAGELFF. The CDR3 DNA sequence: TGTGCCACCAGCAGCCTAGCGGCCGGGGAGCTGTTTTTT. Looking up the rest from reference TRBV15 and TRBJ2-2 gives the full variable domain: DAMVIQNPRYQVTQFGKPVTLSCSQTLNHNVMYWYQQKSSQAPKLLFHYYDKDFNNEADTPDNFQSRRPNTSFCFLDIRSPGLGDTAMYLCATSSLAAGELFFGEGSRLTVL.

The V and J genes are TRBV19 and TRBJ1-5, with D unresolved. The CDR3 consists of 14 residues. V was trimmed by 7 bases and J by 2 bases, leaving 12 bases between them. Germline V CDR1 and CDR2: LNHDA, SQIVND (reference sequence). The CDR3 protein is CASTTRPGNQPQHF. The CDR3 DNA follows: TGTGCCAGTACCACCCGTCCAGGCAATCAGCCCCAGCATTTT.

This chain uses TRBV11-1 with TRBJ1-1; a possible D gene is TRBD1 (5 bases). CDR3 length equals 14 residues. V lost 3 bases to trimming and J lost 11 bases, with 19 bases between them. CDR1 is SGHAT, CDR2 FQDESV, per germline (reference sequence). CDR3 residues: CASSFRGGSGAAFF. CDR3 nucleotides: TGTGCCAGCAGCTTTCGCGGGGGGTCCGGTGCGGCTTTCTTT.

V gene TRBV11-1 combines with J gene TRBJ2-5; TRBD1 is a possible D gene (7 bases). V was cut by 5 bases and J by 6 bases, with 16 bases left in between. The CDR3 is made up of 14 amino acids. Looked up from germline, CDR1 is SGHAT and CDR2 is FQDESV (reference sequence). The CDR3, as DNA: TGTGCCAGCAGCCGGAAGGCGGGACAGAAGACCCAGTACTTC. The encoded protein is CASSRKAGQKTQYF.

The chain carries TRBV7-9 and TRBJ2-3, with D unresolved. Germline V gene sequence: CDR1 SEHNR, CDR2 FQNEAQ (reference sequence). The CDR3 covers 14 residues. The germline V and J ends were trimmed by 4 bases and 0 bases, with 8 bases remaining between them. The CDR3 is CASSSRRSTDTQYF. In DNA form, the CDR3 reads TGTGCCAGCAGCTCGAGAAGAAGCACAGATACGCAGTATTTT.

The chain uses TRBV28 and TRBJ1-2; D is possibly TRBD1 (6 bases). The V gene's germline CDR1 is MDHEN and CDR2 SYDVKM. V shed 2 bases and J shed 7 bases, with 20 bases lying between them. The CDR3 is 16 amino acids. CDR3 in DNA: TGTGCCAGCAGTTTACAGGGGCCTCTACAAAAATCTGGCTACACCTTC. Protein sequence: CASSLQGPLQKSGYTF.

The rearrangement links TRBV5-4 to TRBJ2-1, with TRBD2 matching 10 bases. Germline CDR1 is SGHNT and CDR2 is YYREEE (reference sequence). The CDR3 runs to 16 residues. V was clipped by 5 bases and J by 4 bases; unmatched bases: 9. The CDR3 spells CASSSGLAAQYNEQFF. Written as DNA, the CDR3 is TGTGCCAGCAGTTCCGGACTAGCGGCACAATACAATGAGCAGTTCTTC. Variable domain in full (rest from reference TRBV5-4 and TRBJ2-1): ETGVTQSPTHLIKTRGQQVTLRCSSQSGHNTVSWYQQALGQGPQFIFQYYREEENGRGNFPPRFSGLQFPNYSSELNVNALELDDSALYLCASSSGLAAQYNEQFFGPGTRLTVL.

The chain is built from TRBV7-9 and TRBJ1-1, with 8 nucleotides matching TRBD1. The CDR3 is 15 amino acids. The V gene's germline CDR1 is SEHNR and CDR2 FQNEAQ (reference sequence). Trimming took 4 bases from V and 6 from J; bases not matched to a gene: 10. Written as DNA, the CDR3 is TGTGCCAGCAGCTCACGGACAGGGACGGTGGCTGAAGCTTTCTTT. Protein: CASSSRTGTVAEAFF. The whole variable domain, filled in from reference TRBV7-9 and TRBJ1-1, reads DTGVSQNPRHKITKRGQNVTFRCDPISEHNRLYWYRQTLGQGPEFLTYFQNEAQLEKSRLLSDRFSAERPKGSFSTLEIQRTEQGDSAMYLCASSSRTGTVAEAFFGQGTRLTVV.

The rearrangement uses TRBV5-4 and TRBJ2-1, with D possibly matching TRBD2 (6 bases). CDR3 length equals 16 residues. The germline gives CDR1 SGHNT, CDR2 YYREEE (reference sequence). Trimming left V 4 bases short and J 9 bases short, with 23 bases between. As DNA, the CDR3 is TGTGCCAGCAGCCCGCGCGCTCTCCCTAGCGTCGGTGAGCAGTTCTTC. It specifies CASSPRALPSVGEQFF. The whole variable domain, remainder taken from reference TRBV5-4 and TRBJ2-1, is ETGVTQSPTHLIKTRGQQVTLRCSSQSGHNTVSWYQQALGQGPQFIFQYYREEENGRGNFPPRFSGLQFPNYSSELNVNALELDDSALYLCASSPRALPSVGEQFFGPGTRLTVL.

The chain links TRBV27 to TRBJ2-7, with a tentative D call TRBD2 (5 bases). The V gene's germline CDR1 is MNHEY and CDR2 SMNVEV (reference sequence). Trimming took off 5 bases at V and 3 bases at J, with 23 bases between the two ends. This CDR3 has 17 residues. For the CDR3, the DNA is TGTGCCAGCAGTCCAGCAGAGGTTCTCGGGATCCTCTACGAGCAGTACTTC. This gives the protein CASSPAEVLGILYEQYF.

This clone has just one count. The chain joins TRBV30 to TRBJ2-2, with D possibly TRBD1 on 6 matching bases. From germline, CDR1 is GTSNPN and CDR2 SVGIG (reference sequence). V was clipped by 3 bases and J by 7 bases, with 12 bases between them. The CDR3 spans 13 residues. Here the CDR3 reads CAWSPQGSGELFF. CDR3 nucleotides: TGTGCCTGGAGCCCCCAGGGGAGCGGGGAGCTGTTTTTT.

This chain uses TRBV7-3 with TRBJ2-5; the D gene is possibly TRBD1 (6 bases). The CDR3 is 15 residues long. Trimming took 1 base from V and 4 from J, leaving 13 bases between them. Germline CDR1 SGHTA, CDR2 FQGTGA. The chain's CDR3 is CASSLRQTRGETQYF. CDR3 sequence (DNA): TGTGCCAGCAGCTTAAGGCAGACCAGGGGAGAGACCCAGTACTTC.

CDR3 in DNA: TGTGCCAGCAGTTTGGGCCCGAACACTGAAGCTTTCTTT. Its protein product is CASSLGPNTEAFF. This chain joins TRBV2 and TRBJ1-1, with D unresolved. The CDR3 has 13 residues. The germline V gene has CDR1 SNHLY and CDR2 FYNNEI. Deletions cut 5 bases from V and 1 base from J, with 8 bases between.

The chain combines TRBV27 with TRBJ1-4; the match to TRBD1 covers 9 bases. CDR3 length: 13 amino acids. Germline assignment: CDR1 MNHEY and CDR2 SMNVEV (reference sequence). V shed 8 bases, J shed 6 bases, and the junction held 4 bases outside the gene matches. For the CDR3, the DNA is TGTGCCAGCTCGGGACAGGGCTATGAAAAACTGTTTTTT. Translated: CASSGQGYEKLFF.

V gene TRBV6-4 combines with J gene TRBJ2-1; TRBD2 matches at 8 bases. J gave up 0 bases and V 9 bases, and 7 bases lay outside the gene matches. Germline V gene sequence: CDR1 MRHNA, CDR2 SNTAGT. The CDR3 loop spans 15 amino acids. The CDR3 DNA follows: TGTGCCAGACTTAAGCGGGGGAGCTCCTACAATGAGCAGTTCTTC. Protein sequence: CARLKRGSSYNEQFF.

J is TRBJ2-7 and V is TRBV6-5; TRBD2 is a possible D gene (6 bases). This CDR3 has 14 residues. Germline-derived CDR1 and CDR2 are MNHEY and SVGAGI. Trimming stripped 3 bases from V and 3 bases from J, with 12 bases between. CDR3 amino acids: CASSYFGGDYEQYF. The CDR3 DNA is TGTGCCAGCAGTTATTTCGGCGGGGACTACGAGCAGTACTTC.

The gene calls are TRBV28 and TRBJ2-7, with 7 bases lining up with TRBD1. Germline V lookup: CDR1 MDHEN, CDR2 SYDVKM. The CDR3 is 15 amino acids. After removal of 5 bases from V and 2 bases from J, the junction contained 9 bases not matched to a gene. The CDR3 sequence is CASSGPQGVTYEQYF. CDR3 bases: TGTGCCAGCAGTGGACCTCAGGGGGTTACCTACGAGCAGTACTTC.

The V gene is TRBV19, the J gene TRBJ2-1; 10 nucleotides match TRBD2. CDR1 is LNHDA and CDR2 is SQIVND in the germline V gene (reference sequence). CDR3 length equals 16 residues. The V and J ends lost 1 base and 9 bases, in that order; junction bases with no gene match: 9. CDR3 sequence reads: CASSIGSSGSGGEQFF. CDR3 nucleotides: TGTGCCAGTAGTATAGGTTCTAGCGGGAGTGGGGGTGAGCAGTTCTTC.

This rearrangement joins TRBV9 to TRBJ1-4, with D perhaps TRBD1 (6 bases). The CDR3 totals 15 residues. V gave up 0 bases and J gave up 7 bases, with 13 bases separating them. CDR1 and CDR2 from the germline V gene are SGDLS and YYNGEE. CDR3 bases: TGTGCCAGCAGCGTAGCGTCAGGGGCGGGTGAAAAACTGTTTTTT. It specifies CASSVASGAGEKLFF.